The 30 T cell receptor beta chains below all came from one sample that was sequenced in a study of shared clonotypes between healthy human individuals. Profiled with immunoSEQ multiplex PCR; TCRdb holds only in-frame clones, not every one. The sample holds about 640,000 clones, more than 70% seen once. The sample comprised memory CD4+ T cells sorted from blood. Subset of the sample: CD45RA-negative fraction. The source of these receptors is a woman aged 30 to 39 in good health.

The chain has TRBV5-6 and TRBJ2-7, with D hard to call. This CDR3 is built from 14 residues. Deletions cut 3 bases from V and 0 bases from J, with 10 bases between. Germline assignment: CDR1 SGHDT and CDR2 YYEEEE. The CDR3 loop reads CASSYWRYSYEQYF. CDR3 bases: TGTGCCAGCAGCTATTGGCGTTACTCCTACGAGCAGTACTTC.

The chain combines TRBV7-2 with TRBJ1-3, with TRBD1 identical over 8 bases. The CDR3 is 17 residues long. V dropped 1 base and J dropped 0; count of bases not matched to a gene: 5. Germline CDR1 is SGHTA and CDR2 is FQGNSA. For the CDR3, the DNA is TGTGCCAGCAGCTTAGAAACAGGGGGACTCTCTGGAAACACCATATATTTT. Protein product: CASSLETGGLSGNTIYF.

This sequence joins TRBV7-9 and TRBJ2-5; tentative D call: TRBD1 (5 bases). The CDR3 loop spans 13 amino acids. The germline gives CDR1 SEHNR, CDR2 FQNEAQ (reference sequence). The V and J ends lost 4 bases and 5 bases respectively, with 11 bases between them. CDR3 nucleotide sequence: TGTGCCAGCAGCTCCTACCGACAGGAGACCCAGTACTTC. It specifies CASSSYRQETQYF.

The genes are TRBV15 and TRBJ2-5; 9 bases fit TRBD2. The CDR3 spans 18 residues. The ends lost 0 bases at V and 3 bases at J; junction bases unmatched: 11. The germline gives CDR1 LNHNV, CDR2 YYDKDF (reference sequence). The CDR3 coding sequence is TGTGCCACCAGCAGAGAGCTTTCCCAGCGGGAGGTTAAAGAGACCCAGTACTTC. Its translation: CATSRELSQREVKETQYF. The variable domain in full, with the rest retrieved from reference TRBV15 and TRBJ2-5, is DAMVIQNPRYQVTQFGKPVTLSCSQTLNHNVMYWYQQKSSQAPKLLFHYYDKDFNNEADTPDNFQSRRPNTSFCFLDIRSPGLGDTAMYLCATSRELSQREVKETQYFGPGTRLLVL.

The chain employs TRBV29-1 and TRBJ2-7; perhaps TRBD2 as D (5 bases). This CDR3 is 12 amino acids long. With 6 bases removed from V and 0 bases from J, the gap between germline ends came to 9 bases. CDR1 and CDR2 from the germline V gene are SQVTM and ANQGSEA. For the CDR3, the DNA is TGCAGCGTCAAACTAGACTCCTACGAGCAGTACTTC. Protein sequence: CSVKLDSYEQYF.

V gene TRBV4-2 combines with J gene TRBJ1-3; 9 bases agree with TRBD1. The CDR3 has 18 amino acids. The germline gives CDR1 LGHNA, CDR2 YNFKEQ. The ends lost 2 bases at V and 2 bases at J; junction bases unmatched: 10. CDR3 coding DNA: TGTGCCAGCAGCCAACGCCTGTCGGGGACAGGGACTGGAAACACCATATATTTT. It encodes CASSQRLSGTGTGNTIYF.

This chain uses TRBV28 with TRBJ1-1; D unresolved. The V end lost 6 bases, the J end lost 0 bases, and 8 bases lay between the germline ends. The CDR3 has 13 residues. Germline values: CDR1 MDHEN, CDR2 SYDVKM. CDR3 loop: CASRVTMNTEAFF. As DNA, the CDR3 is TGTGCCAGCAGGGTCACCATGAACACTGAAGCTTTCTTT.

This clone was seen a single time. The CDR3 here is CASSFELAGGANEQFF. The CDR3 region has the DNA TGTGCCAGCAGTTTCGAACTAGCGGGAGGGGCCAATGAGCAGTTCTTC. The chain recombines TRBV7-6 with TRBJ2-1, with 13 positions matching TRBD2. The V and J ends lost 6 bases and 6 bases, in that order; junction bases with no gene match: 8. Germline V gene sequence: CDR1 SGHVS, CDR2 FNYEAQ. This CDR3 has 16 amino acids.

This clone was seen once. This chain connects TRBV10-2 to TRBJ2-3, with 13 nucleotides matching TRBD2. The CDR3 spans 16 residues. Trimming at V came to 6 bases and at J to 7 bases, leaving 10 bases not matched to a gene. Germline CDR1 and CDR2: WSHSY and SAAADI. The CDR3 loop is CASSDSGLAGFNTQYF. The CDR3 bases are TGCGCCAGCAGCGATTCGGGACTAGCGGGATTCAATACGCAGTATTTT.

The rearrangement links TRBV28 to TRBJ2-3; tentatively, D is TRBD2 (6 bases). CDR3 length: 12 residues. Trimming stripped 2 bases from V and 8 bases from J, with 8 bases between. CDR1 is MDHEN and CDR2 is SYDVKM in the germline V gene. The CDR3 reads CASSLRGLTQYF. The CDR3 DNA is TGTGCCAGCAGTTTAAGGGGACTTACGCAGTATTTT.

The V call is TRBV4-2, the J call TRBJ2-7; D is perhaps TRBD2 (6 bases). V was shortened by 1 base and J by 2 bases, with 15 bases between the two germline ends. This CDR3 contains 16 residues. Germline V CDR1 and CDR2: LGHNA, YNFKEQ. The CDR3 nucleotides are TGTGCCAGCAGCCAAGGGGACGCGGGGTCGGCCTACGAGCAGTACTTC. Translated, it gives CASSQGDAGSAYEQYF.

The CDR3 nucleotides read TGTGCCAGCAGCAAAGTTACAGGGGAATGGGTTGGCTACACCTTC. Its translation: CASSKVTGEWVGYTF. The gene calls are TRBV21-1 and TRBJ1-2; the D call of TRBD1 is as the table states it, not checked on the DNA. TRBV21-1 is a listed pseudogene. This CDR3 has 15 amino acids.

The V gene is TRBV5-6, the J gene TRBJ1-5; D might be TRBD1 (5 bases). The CDR3 length is 18 residues. Germline CDR1 SGHDT, CDR2 YYEEEE. Trimming took off 4 bases at V and 0 bases at J, with 20 bases between the two ends. CDR3: CASSPARDSHNSNQPQHF. Written as DNA, the CDR3 is TGTGCCAGCAGCCCGGCTCGGGACTCCCATAATAGCAATCAGCCCCAGCATTTT.

This chain links TRBV5-1 with TRBJ2-7, with 10 bases aligning to TRBD1. From germline, CDR1 is SGHRS and CDR2 YFSETQ. With V trimmed by 3 bases and J by 3 bases, 6 bases remained unmatched. The CDR3 is 15 amino acids. The CDR3 reads CASSSTRTGGYEQYF. In DNA, the CDR3 is TGCGCCAGCAGCTCTACCAGGACAGGGGGCTACGAGCAGTACTTC.

This chain uses TRBV4-2 with TRBJ2-1; 8 nucleotides agree with TRBD2. V trimming: 3 bases; J trimming: 8 bases; junction bases outside the gene matches: 9. The germline V gene has CDR1 LGHNA and CDR2 YNFKEQ. The CDR3 runs to 15 residues. The CDR3 region has the DNA TGTGCCAGCAGCCAGGGGAGCGGGAGCGAAGATGAGCAGTTCTTC. It specifies CASSQGSGSEDEQFF.

The chain combines TRBV28 with TRBJ2-6; perhaps TRBD2 as D (6 bases). The CDR3 covers 16 residues. V was clipped by 7 bases and J by 1 base, with 14 bases between them. The germline CDR1 and CDR2 sequences are MDHEN and SYDVKM. The CDR3 protein is CASKRDSRSGANVLTF. For the CDR3, the DNA is TGTGCCAGCAAACGGGACTCAAGATCTGGGGCCAACGTCCTGACTTTC.

V usage is TRBV6-5 and J usage is TRBJ2-7; D might be TRBD2 (6 bases). The V gene lost 6 bases and the J gene lost 7 bases, with 13 bases spanning the gap. From germline, CDR1 is MNHEY and CDR2 SVGAGI. The CDR3 has 12 residues. CDR3 DNA sequence: TGTGCCAGCAGGGGACTGACGCGGGAGCAGTACTTC. Translation gives CASRGLTREQYF.

The chain uses TRBV11-2 and TRBJ2-2, with TRBD1 identical over 8 bases. The CDR3 spans 14 residues. Per germline, CDR1 SGHAT and CDR2 FQNNGV. The V gene end was trimmed by 5 bases and the J gene end by 4 bases; junction bases not matched to a gene: 3. CDR3 amino acids: CASSAGTGTGELFF. The DNA of the CDR3 is TGTGCCAGCAGCGCTGGGACAGGCACCGGGGAGCTGTTTTTT.

The rearrangement links TRBV30 to TRBJ2-5, with TRBD2 matching 7 bases. Judging by the DNA end, TRBJ2-7 fits better; the J call may be wrong. This CDR3 region has 14 residues. Germline lookup yields CDR1 GTSNPN and CDR2 SVGIG (reference sequence). Here the CDR3 reads CAWSNPGGYYEQYF. Written as DNA, the CDR3 is TGTGCCTGGAGTAATCCCGGGGGGTACTACGAGCAGTACTTC.

This chain connects TRBV11-3 to TRBJ2-1, with a tentative D call TRBD2 (6 bases). Trimming removed 5 bases at V and 8 bases at J, with 13 bases between. Germline V gene data show CDR1 as SGHNT and CDR2 as YENEEA. This CDR3 spans 13 amino acids. The CDR3, as DNA: TGTGCCAGCAGCACAAGAGGAGGGTATGAGCAGTTCTTC. The encoded protein is CASSTRGGYEQFF.

This sequence joins TRBV7-2 and TRBJ1-2, with no clear D. The germline V and J ends were trimmed by 2 bases and 8 bases, with 15 bases remaining between them. The CDR3 extends over 14 amino acids. Germline V gene lookup returns CDR1 SGHTA and CDR2 FQGNSA. CDR3 loop: CASSLHQGPLGYTF. The CDR3 coding sequence is TGTGCCAGCAGCTTACACCAAGGCCCTCTAGGCTACACCTTC.

Remarks on this clone: A read error may produce the germline difference seen at one junction end. The chain couples TRBV4-1 to TRBJ2-2; 8 nucleotides match TRBD2. CDR3 length equals 19 residues. Germline-derived CDR1 and CDR2 are MGHRA and YSYEKL. The CDR3 reads CASSQDPRLAGFEHRGAVF. The CDR3 DNA sequence: TGCGCCAGCAGCCAAGATCCTCGGCTAGCGGGCTTCGAACACCGGGGAGCTGTTTTT.

The chain recombines TRBV29-1 with TRBJ1-2; D possibly corresponds to TRBD1 (5 bases). Per germline, CDR1 SQVTM and CDR2 ANQGSEA. Trimming removed 4 bases from V and 6 bases from J, with 6 bases in between. The CDR3 length is 10 residues. CDR3 coding DNA: TGCAGCGTTGGACAGAATGGCTACACCTTC. Translation gives CSVGQNGYTF.

This rearrangement joins TRBV25-1 to TRBJ2-7; the match to TRBD2 covers 8 bases. V lost 5 bases and J lost 5; bases outside the gene matches: 8. The CDR3 is made up of 14 amino acids. Germline-derived CDR1 and CDR2 are MGHDK and SYGVNS. For the CDR3, the DNA is TGTGCCAGCAGTAGCGACGGGAGGGCCCACGAGCAGTACTTC. Translation: CASSSDGRAHEQYF.

This clone was seen a handful of times. The gene calls are TRBV19 and TRBJ2-6; a weak D match, TRBD2 (7 bases). Germline V gene lookup returns CDR1 LNHDA and CDR2 SQIVND (reference sequence). Trimming removed 6 bases from V and 4 bases from J, with 13 bases in between. This CDR3 comprises 15 residues. The CDR3 DNA is TGTGCCAGTAGACGGGGGGCGCTGGGGGCCAACGTCCTGACTTTC. This sequence encodes CASRRGALGANVLTF. Drawing the rest from reference TRBV19 and TRBJ2-6, the complete variable domain is DGGITQSPKYLFRKEGQNVTLSCEQNLNHDAMYWYRQDPGQGLRLIYYSQIVNDFQKGDIAEGYSVSREKKESFPLTVTSAQKNPTAFYLCASRRGALGANVLTFGAGSRLTVL.

The chain carries TRBV27 and TRBJ2-3; 10 nucleotides agree with TRBD1. V was clipped by 3 bases and J by 3 bases; unmatched bases: 6. Per the germline V gene, CDR1 is MNHEY and CDR2 is SMNVEV (reference sequence). The CDR3 is made up of 16 amino acids. CDR3 coding DNA: TGTGCCAGCAGTTTTACCCCGGGACAGGGGACAGATACGCAGTATTTT. This translates into CASSFTPGQGTDTQYF.

This chain uses TRBV6-6 with TRBJ1-1, with a weak D call TRBD1 (6 bases). V gave up 6 bases and J gave up 0 bases, with 11 bases separating them. CDR3 size: 14 residues. Germline V gene lookup returns CDR1 MNHNY and CDR2 SVGAGI (reference sequence). CDR3 bases: TGTGCCAGCAGCGAGGGGGGGATGAACACTGAAGCTTTCTTT. Amino acids: CASSEGGMNTEAFF.

The chain recombines TRBV9 with TRBJ1-5; 10 nucleotides agree with TRBD1. The J segment lost 6 bases and the V segment lost 0 bases, leaving 3 bases of the junction unmatched. The CDR3 has 15 residues. CDR1 SGDLS and CDR2 YYNGEE come from the germline V gene. CDR3: CASSVGTGGSQPQHF. The CDR3 DNA follows: TGTGCCAGCAGCGTAGGGACAGGGGGTAGTCAGCCCCAGCATTTT.

The chain recombines TRBV2 with TRBJ2-1; TRBD2 aligns across 9 bases. J was trimmed by 2 bases and V by 6 bases; bases with no gene match: 5. The CDR3 loop spans 15 amino acids. CDR1 and CDR2 (germline): SNHLY, FYNNEI. This chain's CDR3 is CASRETSGTYNEQFF. DNA for the CDR3: TGTGCCAGCAGAGAGACTAGCGGCACCTACAATGAGCAGTTCTTC.

The gene calls are TRBV12-5 and TRBJ1-1; the D gene is possibly TRBD1 (5 bases). V was shortened by 9 bases and J by 3 bases, with 14 bases between the two germline ends. Germline V gives CDR1 LGHNT, CDR2 FRNRAP. The CDR3 is 13 amino acids. The CDR3 DNA follows: TGTGCTAGCCAGCCTACAGGATACACTGAAGCTTTCTTT. It codes for CASQPTGYTEAFF.